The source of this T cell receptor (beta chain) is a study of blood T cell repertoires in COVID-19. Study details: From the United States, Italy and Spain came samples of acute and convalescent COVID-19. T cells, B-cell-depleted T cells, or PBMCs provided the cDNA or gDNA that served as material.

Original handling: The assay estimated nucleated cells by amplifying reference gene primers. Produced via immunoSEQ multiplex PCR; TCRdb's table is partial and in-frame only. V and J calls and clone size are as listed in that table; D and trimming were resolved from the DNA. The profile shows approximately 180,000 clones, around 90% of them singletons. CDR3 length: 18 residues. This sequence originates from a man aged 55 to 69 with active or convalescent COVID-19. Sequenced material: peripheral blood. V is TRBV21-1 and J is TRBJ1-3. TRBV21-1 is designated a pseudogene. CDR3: CASSKAGDSKRTGNTIYF. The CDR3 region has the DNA TGTGCCAGCAGCAAAGCCGGAGACTCCAAAAGGACTGGAAACACCATATATTTT.